This T cell receptor (beta chain) is from a study of blood T cell repertoires in COVID-19. Only in-frame clones appear in the TCRdb table, and some are missing; sequencing was by immunoSEQ multiplex PCR. This sample carries approximately 88,000 clones, 75% to 85% of them seen once, and the ten largest clones take about a fifth. The CDR3 covers 14 residues. Trimming stripped 3 bases from V and 0 bases from J, with 7 bases between. Germline-derived CDR1 and CDR2 are SGDLS and YYNGEE. Material for sequencing was peripheral blood. V gene TRBV9 combines with J gene TRBJ1-3; D gene uncertain. This TCR derives from a woman over 75 with acute or convalescent COVID-19. CDR3 in amino acids: CASSAQVSGNTIYF. DNA for the CDR3: TGTGCCAGCAGCGCCCAGGTCTCTGGAAACACCATATATTTT. Together with reference TRBV9 and TRBJ1-3, the CDR3 gives the full variable domain: DSGVTQTPKHLITATGQRVTLRCSPRSGDLSVYWYQQSLDQGLQFLIQYYNGEERAKGNILERFSAQQFPDLHSELNLSSLELGDSALYFCASSAQVSGNTIYFGEGSWLTVV.